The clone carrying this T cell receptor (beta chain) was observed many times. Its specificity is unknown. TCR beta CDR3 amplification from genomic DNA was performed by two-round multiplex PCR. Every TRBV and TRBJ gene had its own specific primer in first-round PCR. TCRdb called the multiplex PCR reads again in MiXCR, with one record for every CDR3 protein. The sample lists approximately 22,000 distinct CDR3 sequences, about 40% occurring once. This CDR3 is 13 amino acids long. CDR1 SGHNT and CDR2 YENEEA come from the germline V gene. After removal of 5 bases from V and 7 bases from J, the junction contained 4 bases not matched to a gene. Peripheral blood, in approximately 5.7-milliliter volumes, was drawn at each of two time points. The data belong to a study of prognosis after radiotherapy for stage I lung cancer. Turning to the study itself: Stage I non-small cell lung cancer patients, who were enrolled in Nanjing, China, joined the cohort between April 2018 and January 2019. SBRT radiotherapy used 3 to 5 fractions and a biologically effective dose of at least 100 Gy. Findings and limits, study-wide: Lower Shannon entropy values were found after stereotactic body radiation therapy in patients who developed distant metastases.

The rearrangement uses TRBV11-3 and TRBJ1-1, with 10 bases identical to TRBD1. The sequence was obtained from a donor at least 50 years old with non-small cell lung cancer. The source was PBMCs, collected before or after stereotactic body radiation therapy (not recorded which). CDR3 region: CASSTGTGVEAFF. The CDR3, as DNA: TGTGCCAGCAGCACAGGGACAGGGGTTGAAGCTTTCTTT.